Detailed here is one TCR beta chain. The assay was immunoSEQ multiplex PCR, and TCRdb's table has in-frame clones only and misses some. The repertoire holds around 230,000 clones, with 85% as singletons. This sample is part of a study of blood T cell repertoires in COVID-19. The sample taken for sequencing was peripheral blood. The receptor's source is a man over 45 with COVID-19, enrolled during active disease.

CDR3 nucleotides: TGCGCCAGCAGCCCAGGGACAGGGGTTGACGAGCAGTACTTC. Residues: CASSPGTGVDEQYF. V and J are TRBV5-1 and TRBJ2-7; 10 positions match TRBD1. The length of the CDR3 is 14 residues. Trimming cost V 4 bases and J 5 bases; bases outside gene matches: 6. Per the germline V gene, CDR1 is SGHRS and CDR2 is YFSETQ.